This TCR beta chain emerged from a study of shared clonotypes between healthy human individuals. General study points: Across four donors, naive CD4 shared 5% to 6%, naive CD8 more than 3%, memory CD4 about 2.4%, memory CD8 around 0.36%.

Germline loops: CDR1 SGHTA, CDR2 FQGNSA. CDR3 length equals 15 residues. V shed 1 base and J shed 4 bases, with 11 bases lying between them. CD8 cells classed as naive were CD45RO-negative and positively selected for CCR7, excluding terminally differentiated effector memory CD45RA+ cells. Assay runs were performed at deep level. Sequencing used immunoSEQ multiplex PCR; TCRdb keeps in-frame clones, though not all of them. The table records about 2 million clones, about 95% of them present only once. As for this clone: Its specificity is unknown.

Sequencing used naive CD8+ T cells sorted from blood. This rearrangement joins TRBV7-2 to TRBJ1-3; D possibly corresponds to TRBD1 (6 bases). This receptor was obtained from a man younger than 35 in good health. The CDR3 protein is CASSLVQGPGNTIYF. Here the CDR3 DNA reads TGTGCCAGCAGCTTAGTACAGGGACCCGGAAACACCATATATTTT.